One sample yielded the 18 T cell receptor beta chains listed below, sequenced in a study of prognosis after radiotherapy for stage I lung cancer. The study amplified the TCR beta CDR3 region from genomic DNA. This amplification was carried out by two rounds of multiplex PCR. For every TRBV and TRBJ gene, a specific primer was used in first-round PCR. TCRdb re-called the multiplex PCR reads with MiXCR, one entry per CDR3 protein. In the table there are roughly 26,000 distinct CDR3 sequences, around 32% of which are singletons. The source material was PBMCs, sampled before or after stereotactic body radiation therapy (not recorded which). Source of these receptors: a donor of 50 years or more with non-small cell lung cancer.

In its sample, this clonotype was seen many times. The chain joins TRBV20-1 to TRBJ1-5, with D possibly TRBD1 on 5 matching bases. CDR1 DFQATT and CDR2 SNEGSKA come from the germline V gene (reference sequence). V shed 3 bases and J shed 0 bases, with 12 bases lying between them. The CDR3 consists of 15 residues. DNA of the CDR3: TGCAGTGCTAGCCCAGGGCCCTATAGCAATCAGCCCCAGCATTTT. Encoded protein: CSASPGPYSNQPQHF.

A note on this clonotype: One end of the junction varies from germline; a read error may be responsible. J is TRBJ1-6 and V is TRBV28, with 7 bases identical to TRBD1. This CDR3 contains 18 residues. The V gene's germline CDR1 is MDHEN and CDR2 SYDVKM. The CDR3 nucleotides read TGTGCCAGCAGTTTTGACCGCCCAGGACAGGTCTTTAATTCATCCCTCCACTTT. Protein: CASSFDRPGQVFNSSLHF.

Of note for this clonotype: The junction differs from germline at one of its ends, possibly a read error. This sequence joins TRBV7-9 and TRBJ2-2, with 10 bases matching TRBD1. CDR1 is SEHNR, CDR2 FQNEAQ, per germline (reference sequence). This CDR3 contains 17 residues. CDR3 in amino acids: CASSLSGQGEGTWELFF. CDR3 in DNA: TGTGCCAGCAGCTTAAGTGGACAGGGGGAAGGCACCTGGGAGCTGTTTTTT.

The sample holds many counts of this clonotype. The chain is built from TRBV6-1 and TRBJ2-3; tentatively, D is TRBD2 (5 bases). The CDR3 contains 12 residues. Between the trimmed V and J ends, which lost 7 bases and 5 bases, there was a span of 10 bases. Per germline, CDR1 MNHNS and CDR2 SASEGT. For the CDR3, the DNA is TGTGCCAGCAAGGATAGCGTAGATACGCAGTATTTT. Protein: CASKDSVDTQYF.

This clonotype was seen many times. The chain is built from TRBV6-1 and TRBJ2-5; 8 nucleotides line up with TRBD2. This CDR3 region has 14 residues. The V gene's germline CDR1 is MNHNS and CDR2 SASEGT. With V trimmed by 7 bases and J by 4 bases, 8 bases remained unmatched. CDR3 amino acids: CASTAGGLGETQYF. The CDR3 DNA is TGTGCCAGCACTGCGGGGGGCCTCGGAGAGACCCAGTACTTC.

The chain couples TRBV12-3 or TRBV12-4 to TRBJ2-7; D remains ambiguous. Deletions cut 3 bases from V and 1 base from J, with 7 bases between. CDR3 length equals 13 residues. The CDR3 is CASSFPGSYEQYF. The DNA of the CDR3 is TGTGCCAGCAGTTTCCCCGGGTCCTACGAGCAGTACTTC.

This chain joins TRBV6-2 or TRBV6-3 and TRBJ1-1; D unresolved. Germline V gene data show CDR1 as MNHEY and CDR2 as SVGEGT. CDR3 length equals 13 residues. Trimming removed 5 bases from V and 1 base from J, with 8 bases in between. In nucleotides, the CDR3 is TGTGCCAGCAGTAGGGAACAGAACACTGAAGCTTTCTTT. Translating it yields CASSREQNTEAFF.

Ten or more counts support this clonotype. The chain links TRBV24-1 to TRBJ2-1; D may be TRBD1 (6 bases). V lost 3 bases and J lost 5, with 19 bases in between. In germline, CDR1 is KGHDR, CDR2 SFDVKD. The CDR3 covers 17 residues. In DNA form, the CDR3 reads TGTGCCACCAGTGATGCATCAGGGACAACCTACGACAATGAGCAGTTCTTC. As protein: CATSDASGTTYDNEQFF.

This clonotype was recorded at least ten times. The chain joins TRBV3-1 to TRBJ2-7; 7 nucleotides align to TRBD2. With V trimmed by 2 bases and J by 2 bases, 6 bases remained unmatched. The CDR3 runs to 15 residues. Germline loops: CDR1 LGHDT, CDR2 YNNKEL (reference sequence). In DNA, the CDR3 is TGTGCCAGCAGCCAACTCCCTAGCGGAGCCTACGAGCAGTACTTC. Encoded protein: CASSQLPSGAYEQYF.

This clonotype has ten or more counts. The CDR3 is CASRPTGGNLHF. The CDR3 DNA follows: TGTGCCAGCAGACCGACAGGGGGGAACCTCCACTTT. This chain links TRBV6-1 with TRBJ1-6; 9 bases agree with TRBD1. Germline assignment: CDR1 MNHNS and CDR2 SASEGT. The CDR3 contains 12 residues. Losses at the gene ends were 6 bases for V and 15 bases for J; bases not matched to a gene: 6.

This clonotype has a count of ten or more. This chain links TRBV5-1 with TRBJ1-1, with D unresolved. The CDR3 is 13 residues long. Trimming removed 0 bases at V and 3 bases at J, with 6 bases between. Germline V gives CDR1 SGHRS, CDR2 YFSETQ. The CDR3 loop reads CASSLERDTEAFF. DNA for the CDR3: TGCGCCAGCAGCTTGGAGAGGGACACTGAAGCTTTCTTT.

This clonotype has a count of ten or more. This rearrangement joins TRBV7-2 to TRBJ1-5; TRBD1 matches at 8 bases. In germline, CDR1 is SGHTA, CDR2 FQGNSA. V was pared by 10 bases and J by 7 bases, with 12 bases of the junction left unmatched. This CDR3 is built from 14 residues. This CDR3 reads CANSTRGQGQPQHF. In DNA, the CDR3 is TGTGCCAACAGTACCAGGGGGCAAGGGCAGCCCCAGCATTTT.

The rearrangement uses TRBV28 and TRBJ1-5; 8 positions agree with TRBD1. The CDR3 is 16 amino acids. Germline-derived CDR1 and CDR2 are MDHEN and SYDVKM. V shed 2 bases, J shed 5 bases, and the junction held 8 bases outside the gene matches. The CDR3 is CASSLGGGQGDQPQHF. As DNA, the CDR3 is TGTGCCAGCAGTTTAGGGGGCGGACAGGGAGATCAGCCCCAGCATTTT.

This clonotype appeared many times. The V call is TRBV3-1, the J call TRBJ2-3, with no clear D. Germline CDR1 is LGHDT and CDR2 is YNNKEL (reference sequence). Trimming shortened V by 3 bases and J by 6 bases, and 16 bases separated the two germline ends. The CDR3 loop spans 15 amino acids. This CDR3 is CASSHGETGADTQYF. The CDR3 DNA is TGTGCCAGCAGCCATGGTGAGACTGGAGCGGATACGCAGTATTTT.

Many counts were recorded for this clonotype. The genes are TRBV7-9 and TRBJ1-1; 7 nucleotides agree with TRBD1. Germline CDR1 and CDR2: SEHNR and FQNEAQ (reference sequence). Trimming took 3 bases from V and 4 from J; bases not matched to a gene: 11. The CDR3 sequence is 16 residues long. The CDR3 DNA reads TGTGCCAGCAGCTTCCGGCAGGGGGTGGGTGGCACTGAAGCTTTCTTT. Its protein is CASSFRQGVGGTEAFF.

Many counts were recorded for this clonotype. The chain employs TRBV2 and TRBJ2-1; D not certain. With 5 bases removed from V and 5 bases from J, the gap between germline ends came to 10 bases. The CDR3 is made up of 13 amino acids. Germline CDR1 is SNHLY and CDR2 is FYNNEI. The CDR3 region is CASSRPINNEQFF. CDR3 DNA sequence: TGTGCCAGCAGTCGCCCCATAAACAATGAGCAGTTCTTC.

At least ten counts were recorded for this clonotype. This chain links TRBV7-9 with TRBJ1-2, with D possibly being TRBD1 (5 bases). This CDR3 region has 14 residues. V was shortened by 7 bases and J by 2 bases, with 14 bases between the two germline ends. Germline V gives CDR1 SEHNR, CDR2 FQNEAQ (reference sequence). The CDR3 sequence: CASTPGETNYGYTF. The CDR3 DNA reads TGTGCCAGCACACCGGGGGAGACAAACTATGGCTACACCTTC.

Comment on this clonotype: One base separates it from a far larger clone, so it is likely a read error. The V call is TRBV7-2, the J call TRBJ1-5, with 8 bases matching TRBD1. V gave up 8 bases and J gave up 2 bases; unmatched junction bases: 14. CDR1 is SGHTA and CDR2 is FQGNSA in the germline V gene. The CDR3 is 17 residues long. CDR3 sequence: CASGPRDRIGGNQPQHF. The CDR3 coding sequence is TGTGCCAGCGGCCCCCGGGACAGGATAGGGGGCAATCAGCCCCAGCATTTT.